This paragraph reports one TCR beta chain. Antigen unknown. The PCR ran on 60 Vbeta and 13 Jbeta primers. The repertoire was sequenced with immunoSEQ multiplex PCR; TCRdb's copy has only in-frame clones and lacks some. The repertoire table contains some 200,000 clones. This sample stems from a study of cytomegalovirus exposure and HLA in healthy donors. Whole-study findings and limits: Among immune exposure information, only CMV serostatus was available. Accurate predictions that matched the HLA-A and HLA-B alleles of most subjects were reportedly made from TCR beta sequences. For most TCR beta V segments, an earlier analysis put the productive rate at about 87% or about 30% of the time.

The V segment lost 0 bases and the J segment 1 base; nucleotides outside the gene matches: 6. The CDR3 covers 17 residues. CDR1 is SGHNT and CDR2 is YYREEE in the germline V gene (reference sequence). The source material was PBMCs. The V call is TRBV5-4, the J call TRBJ1-2, with 10 nucleotides matching TRBD1. This TCR was recovered from a young woman in good health and CMV-seropositive. Written as DNA, the CDR3 is TGTGCCAGCAGCTTGGACCCCGGGACAGGGGTTAACTATGGCTACACCTTC. It encodes CASSLDPGTGVNYGYTF.